Following are 16 T cell receptor beta chains from one sample sequenced in a study of CD8+CD57+ T cells in acquired aplastic anemia. Genomic DNA acted as the template from which TCR beta VDJ combination and CDR3 sequence profiling were carried out. TCRdb reprocessed the reads with MiXCR, giving one entry per CDR3 protein. Of about 210,000 distinct CDR3 sequences listed, roughly 33% are singletons. Sequences were obtained from sorted CD4+, CD8+, or CD8+CD57+ T cells (not recorded which) from PBMCs. The receptor source for this set is a human donor in good health, serving as a control.

A few counts support this clonotype. CDR3 coding DNA: TGTGCCAGCAGTACCCTGACACCCAACACTGAAGCTTTCTTT. It is translated as CASSTLTPNTEAFF. The chain links TRBV6-1 to TRBJ1-1; no clear D. Trimming left V 5 bases short and J 2 bases short, with 12 bases between. Per germline, CDR1 MNHNS and CDR2 SASEGT. The CDR3 is made up of 14 amino acids.

This clonotype was counted many times. This chain links TRBV5-4 with TRBJ2-3; D gene ambiguous. Trimming left V 4 bases short and J 1 base short, with 10 bases between. Germline V gene data show CDR1 as SGHNT and CDR2 as YYREEE (reference sequence). The CDR3 extends over 14 amino acids. The CDR3 reads CASSDKVRTDTQYF. Here the CDR3 DNA reads TGTGCCAGCAGCGACAAAGTTCGCACAGATACGCAGTATTTT.

The gene calls are TRBV10-1 and TRBJ1-1; D ambiguous. V was cut by 2 bases and J by 6 bases, with 13 bases left in between. CDR3 length equals 14 residues. The germline V gene encodes CDR1 WNHNN and CDR2 SYGVQD (reference sequence). CDR3 residues: CASSEGGSRPEAFF. CDR3 DNA: TGCGCCAGCAGTGAGGGCGGGAGTAGACCTGAAGCTTTCTTT.

This clonotype was picked up many times. The chain employs TRBV6-1 and TRBJ2-7, with 9 positions matching TRBD1. V shed 6 bases and J 4 bases; nucleotides not matched to a gene: 10. Germline assignment: CDR1 MNHNS and CDR2 SASEGT. This CDR3 is built from 15 residues. CDR3 residues: CASRVTGTGLYEQYF. CDR3 nucleotides: TGTGCCAGCAGGGTCACCGGGACAGGGTTGTACGAGCAGTACTTC.

This clonotype was observed a single time. A much larger clone sits a single nucleotide away, making a read error possible. The chain recombines TRBV10-1 with TRBJ1-2; D unclear. Germline-derived CDR1 and CDR2 are WNHNN and SYGVQD (reference sequence). The CDR3 length is 13 residues. The CDR3 sequence is CASGSPGGLGYTF. CDR3 DNA: TGTGCCAGCGGAAGCCCGGGAGGCCTTGGCTACACCTTC.

This clonotype has a count of ten or more. The chain is built from TRBV7-9 and TRBJ1-1; D unresolved. This CDR3 is 14 amino acids long. Germline CDR1 is SEHNR and CDR2 is FQNEAQ (reference sequence). With 1 base removed from V and 0 bases from J, the gap between germline ends came to 6 bases. CDR3 bases: TGTGCCAGCAGCTTAGGCACAATGAACACTGAAGCTTTCTTT. Translating it yields CASSLGTMNTEAFF.

The rearrangement uses TRBV5-4 and TRBJ2-4, with a tentative D call TRBD1 (5 bases). CDR1 is SGHNT, CDR2 YYREEE, per germline (reference sequence). Trimming removed 0 bases from V and 8 bases from J, with 15 bases in between. This CDR3 spans 15 amino acids. Here the CDR3 DNA reads TGTGCCAGCAGCTTGGAAAGGGGCCAGCTGGACATTCAGTACTTC. Residues: CASSLERGQLDIQYF.

This clonotype came up many times. V is TRBV11-1 and J is TRBJ1-2; no reliable D call. There are 15 residues in the CDR3. CDR1 SGHAT and CDR2 FQDESV come from the germline V gene (reference sequence). Between the trimmed V and J ends, which lost 0 bases and 3 bases, there was a span of 11 bases. CDR3 in DNA: TGTGCCAGCAGCTTAGCGCCGGGCGCCTACTATGGCTACACCTTC. The encoded protein is CASSLAPGAYYGYTF.

On this clonotype: The junction shows a germline mismatch at one end, possibly a read error. The V and J genes are TRBV5-1 and TRBJ2-1, with D tentatively TRBD1 (6 bases). The CDR3 has 15 amino acids. Per the germline V gene, CDR1 is SGHRS and CDR2 is YFSETQ. The chain's CDR3 is CASSLTGRPYNVQFF. The CDR3 nucleotides are TGCGCCAGCAGTCTGACAGGCCGACCCTACAATGTGCAGTTCTTC.

This clonotype showed up many times. The chain couples TRBV5-1 to TRBJ2-2; 7 bases match TRBD1. After removal of 3 bases from V and 0 bases from J, the junction contained 2 bases not matched to a gene. The CDR3 has 15 residues. Per the germline V gene, CDR1 is SGHRS and CDR2 is YFSETQ. The CDR3: CASSWDSANTGELFF. CDR3 coding DNA: TGCGCCAGCAGCTGGGACAGCGCGAACACCGGGGAGCTGTTTTTT.

This clonotype has more than one count but fewer than ten. J is TRBJ2-5 and V is TRBV7-8, with a tentative D call TRBD2 (6 bases). V shed 4 bases and J shed 5 bases, with 11 bases lying between them. The CDR3 length is 13 residues. Germline assignment: CDR1 SGHVS and CDR2 FQNEAQ. DNA of the CDR3: TGTGCCAGCAGCTACCCAGGGAGGGAGACCCAGTACTTC. Residues: CASSYPGRETQYF.

This clonotype turned up a few times. The chain combines TRBV7-9 with TRBJ2-5; D is ambiguous. From germline, CDR1 is SEHNR and CDR2 FQNEAQ (reference sequence). V was clipped by 5 bases and J by 0 bases, with 4 bases between them. The CDR3 is made up of 12 amino acids. The CDR3 DNA reads as TGTGCCAGCAGCGTATACCAAGAGACCCAGTACTTC. It specifies CASSVYQETQYF. The full variable domain, rest sourced from reference TRBV7-9 and TRBJ2-5, is DTGVSQNPRHKITKRGQNVTFRCDPISEHNRLYWYRQTLGQGPEFLTYFQNEAQLEKSRLLSDRFSAERPKGSFSTLEIQRTEQGDSAMYLCASSVYQETQYFGPGTRLLVL.

This clonotype showed up many times. This chain joins TRBV19 and TRBJ2-4; D perhaps matches TRBD2 (5 bases). Germline CDR1 is LNHDA and CDR2 is SQIVND (reference sequence). This CDR3 spans 14 amino acids. Trimming removed 1 base at V and 6 bases at J, with 10 bases between. The DNA for the CDR3 is TGTGCCAGTAGTATAGGGGGAGACGGAAACATTCAGTACTTC. Its protein is CASSIGGDGNIQYF.

This clonotype was counted ten times or more. The gene calls are TRBV2 and TRBJ1-1; D possibly corresponds to TRBD1 (5 bases). There are 14 residues in the CDR3. From germline, CDR1 is SNHLY and CDR2 FYNNEI. V was clipped by 2 bases and J by 4 bases, with 11 bases between them. CDR3 in DNA: TGTGCCAGCAGTGAATTGGGGGGTGGCACTGAAGCTTTCTTT. It codes for CASSELGGGTEAFF.

Many counts were recorded for this clonotype. The J gene is TRBJ1-1, the V gene TRBV19, with 11 bases lining up with TRBD1. V was clipped by 1 base and J by 4 bases; unmatched bases: 2. Germline CDR1 and CDR2: LNHDA and SQIVND (reference sequence). This CDR3 is built from 15 residues. This CDR3 is CASSIAGTGGTEAFF. The CDR3 region has the DNA TGTGCCAGTAGTATAGCCGGGACAGGGGGCACTGAAGCTTTCTTT.

This clonotype was counted at least ten times. The CDR3 DNA is TGTGCCAGCAGCTTAGCGGGACAGAAACGGGGGGGGCAGCCCCAGCATTTT. Translation: CASSLAGQKRGGQPQHF. The chain links TRBV11-1 to TRBJ1-5, with TRBD1 matching over 7 bases. V dropped 0 bases and J dropped 7; count of bases not matched to a gene: 12. Germline CDR1 and CDR2: SGHAT and FQDESV (reference sequence). The CDR3 loop spans 17 amino acids.